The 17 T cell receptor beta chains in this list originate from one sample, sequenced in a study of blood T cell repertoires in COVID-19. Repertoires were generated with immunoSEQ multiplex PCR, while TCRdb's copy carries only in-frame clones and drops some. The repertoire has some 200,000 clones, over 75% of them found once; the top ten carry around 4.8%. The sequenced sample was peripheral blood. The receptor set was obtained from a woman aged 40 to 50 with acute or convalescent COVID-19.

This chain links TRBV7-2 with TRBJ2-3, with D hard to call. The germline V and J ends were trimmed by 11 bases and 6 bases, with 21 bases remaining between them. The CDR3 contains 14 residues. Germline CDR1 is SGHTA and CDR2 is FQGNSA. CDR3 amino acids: CAGDLTGARDTQYF. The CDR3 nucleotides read TGTGCCGGCGACTTGACGGGTGCACGCGATACGCAGTATTTT. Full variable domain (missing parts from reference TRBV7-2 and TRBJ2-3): GAGVSQSPSNKVTEKGKDVELRCDPISGHTALYWYRQSLGQGLEFLIYFQGNSAPDKSGLPSDRFSAERTGGSVSTLTIQRTQQEDSAVYLCAGDLTGARDTQYFGPGTRLTVL.

In nucleotides, the CDR3 is TGTGCCAGCAGCGGACCGGGACACACCCAAGAGACCCAGTACTTC. It codes for CASSGPGHTQETQYF. The genes are TRBV9 and TRBJ2-5; TRBD1 is a possible D gene (6 bases). Deletions cut 3 bases from V and 1 base from J, with 13 bases between. This CDR3 is 15 amino acids long. Germline V CDR1 and CDR2: SGDLS, YYNGEE.

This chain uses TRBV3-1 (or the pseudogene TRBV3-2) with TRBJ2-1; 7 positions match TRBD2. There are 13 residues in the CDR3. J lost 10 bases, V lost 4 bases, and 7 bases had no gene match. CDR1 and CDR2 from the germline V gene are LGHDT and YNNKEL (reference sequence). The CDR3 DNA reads TGTGCCAGCAGCCTGGGACTACTCGGCGAGCAGTTCTTC. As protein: CASSLGLLGEQFF.

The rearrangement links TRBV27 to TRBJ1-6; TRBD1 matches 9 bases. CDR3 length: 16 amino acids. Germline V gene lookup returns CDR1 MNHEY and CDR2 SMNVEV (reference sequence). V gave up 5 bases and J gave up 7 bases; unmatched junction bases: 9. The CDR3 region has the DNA TGTGCCAGCAGTCCATACCTACAGGGGGCCAATTCACCCCTCCACTTT. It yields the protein CASSPYLQGANSPLHF.

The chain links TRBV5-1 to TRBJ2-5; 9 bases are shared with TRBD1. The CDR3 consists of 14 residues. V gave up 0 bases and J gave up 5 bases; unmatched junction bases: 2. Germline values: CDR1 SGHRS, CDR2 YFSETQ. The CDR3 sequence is CASSLGDRAETQYF. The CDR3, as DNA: TGCGCCAGCAGCTTGGGGGACAGGGCCGAGACCCAGTACTTC. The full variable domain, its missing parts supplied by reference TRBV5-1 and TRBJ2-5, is KAGVTQTPRYLIKTRGQQVTLSCSPISGHRSVSWYQQTPGQGLQFLFEYFSETQRNKGNFPGRFSGRQFSNSRSEMNVSTLELGDSALYLCASSLGDRAETQYFGPGTRLLVL.

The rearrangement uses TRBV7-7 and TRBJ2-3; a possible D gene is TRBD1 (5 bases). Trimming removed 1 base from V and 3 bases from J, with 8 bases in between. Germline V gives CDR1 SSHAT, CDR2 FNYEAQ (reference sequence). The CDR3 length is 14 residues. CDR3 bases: TGTGCCAGCAGCTTAGACAAGGGGACAGATACGCAGTATTTT. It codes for CASSLDKGTDTQYF.

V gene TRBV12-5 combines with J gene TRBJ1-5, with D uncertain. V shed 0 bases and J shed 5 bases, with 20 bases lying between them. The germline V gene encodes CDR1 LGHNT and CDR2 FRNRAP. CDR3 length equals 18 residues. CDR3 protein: CASGLVPPGQSQDQPQHF. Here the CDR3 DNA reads TGTGCTAGTGGTTTGGTACCCCCAGGCCAGTCGCAGGATCAGCCCCAGCATTTT. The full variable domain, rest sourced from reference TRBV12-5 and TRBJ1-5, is DARVTQTPRHKVTEMGQEVTMRCQPILGHNTVFWYRQTMMQGLELLAYFRNRAPLDDSGMPKDRFSAEMPDATLATLKIQPSEPRDSAVYFCASGLVPPGQSQDQPQHFGDGTRLSIL.

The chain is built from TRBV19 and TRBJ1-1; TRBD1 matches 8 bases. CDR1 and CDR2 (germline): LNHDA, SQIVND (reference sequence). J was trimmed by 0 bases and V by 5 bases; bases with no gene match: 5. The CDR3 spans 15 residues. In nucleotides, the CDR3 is TGTGCCAGTAGTGACAGGGGTGCCATGAACACTGAAGCTTTCTTT. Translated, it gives CASSDRGAMNTEAFF.

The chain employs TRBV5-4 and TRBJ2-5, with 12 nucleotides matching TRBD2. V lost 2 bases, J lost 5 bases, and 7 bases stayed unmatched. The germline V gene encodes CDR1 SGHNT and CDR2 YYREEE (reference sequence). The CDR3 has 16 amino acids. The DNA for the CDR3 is TGTGCCAGCAGCTTTTCGACTAGCGGGGGTAGGGAGACCCAGTACTTC. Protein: CASSFSTSGGRETQYF.

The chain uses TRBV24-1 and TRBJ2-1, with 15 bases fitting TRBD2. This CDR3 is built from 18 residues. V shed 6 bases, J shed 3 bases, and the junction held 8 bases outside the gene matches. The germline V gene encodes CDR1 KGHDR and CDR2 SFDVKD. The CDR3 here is CATSPGTSGGPDYNEQFF. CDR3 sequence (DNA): TGTGCCACCAGTCCCGGGACTAGCGGGGGGCCAGACTACAATGAGCAGTTCTTC.

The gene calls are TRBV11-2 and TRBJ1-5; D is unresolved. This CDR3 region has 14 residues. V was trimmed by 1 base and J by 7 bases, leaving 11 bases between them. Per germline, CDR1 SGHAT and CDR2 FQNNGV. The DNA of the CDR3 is TGTGCCAGCAGCTTAGGTGGGGAGCGCCAGCCCCAGCATTTT. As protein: CASSLGGERQPQHF.

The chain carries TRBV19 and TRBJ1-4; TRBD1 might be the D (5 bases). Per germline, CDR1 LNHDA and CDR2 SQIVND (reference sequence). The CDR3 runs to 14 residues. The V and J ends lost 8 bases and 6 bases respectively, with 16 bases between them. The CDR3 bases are TGTGCCAGTGGGCCGCCGGGGGGGGATGAAAAACTGTTTTTT. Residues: CASGPPGGDEKLFF. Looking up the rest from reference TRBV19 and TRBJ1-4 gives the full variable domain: DGGITQSPKYLFRKEGQNVTLSCEQNLNHDAMYWYRQDPGQGLRLIYYSQIVNDFQKGDIAEGYSVSREKKESFPLTVTSAQKNPTAFYLCASGPPGGDEKLFFGSGTQLSVL.

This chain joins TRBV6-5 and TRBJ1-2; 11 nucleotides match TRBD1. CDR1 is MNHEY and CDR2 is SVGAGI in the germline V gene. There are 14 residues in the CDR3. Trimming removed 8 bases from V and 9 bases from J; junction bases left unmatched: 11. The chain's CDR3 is CASRMWGQGDSYTF. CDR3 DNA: TGTGCCAGCCGGATGTGGGGACAGGGGGATAGCTACACCTTC.

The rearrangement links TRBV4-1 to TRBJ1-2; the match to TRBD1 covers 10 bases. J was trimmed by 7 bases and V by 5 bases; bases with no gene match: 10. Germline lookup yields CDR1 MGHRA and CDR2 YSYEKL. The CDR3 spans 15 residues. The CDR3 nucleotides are TGCGCCAGCAGCTCAACCGCGGGACAGGGGTCTGGCTACACCTTC. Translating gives CASSSTAGQGSGYTF.

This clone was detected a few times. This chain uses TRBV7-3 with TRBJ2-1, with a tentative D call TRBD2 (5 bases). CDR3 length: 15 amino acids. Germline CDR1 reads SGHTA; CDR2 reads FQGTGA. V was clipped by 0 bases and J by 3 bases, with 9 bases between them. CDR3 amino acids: CASSLTSRGYNEQFF. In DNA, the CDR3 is TGTGCCAGCAGCTTAACCTCTCGGGGCTACAATGAGCAGTTCTTC.

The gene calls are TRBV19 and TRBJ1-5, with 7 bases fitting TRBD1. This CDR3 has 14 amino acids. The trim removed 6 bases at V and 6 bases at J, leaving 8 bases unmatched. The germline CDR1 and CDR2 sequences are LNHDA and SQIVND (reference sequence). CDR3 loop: CASRETGDAQPQHF. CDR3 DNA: TGTGCCAGTAGGGAAACAGGGGATGCTCAGCCCCAGCATTTT.

The CDR3 nucleotides read TGTGCCAGCAGCAAGATGATGACGGGCACTGAAGCTTTCTTT. Its translation is CASSKMMTGTEAFF. This chain connects TRBV27 to TRBJ1-1; D gene uncertain. Germline CDR1 is MNHEY and CDR2 is SMNVEV (reference sequence). V gave up 6 bases and J gave up 4 bases, with 15 bases separating them. There are 14 residues in the CDR3.